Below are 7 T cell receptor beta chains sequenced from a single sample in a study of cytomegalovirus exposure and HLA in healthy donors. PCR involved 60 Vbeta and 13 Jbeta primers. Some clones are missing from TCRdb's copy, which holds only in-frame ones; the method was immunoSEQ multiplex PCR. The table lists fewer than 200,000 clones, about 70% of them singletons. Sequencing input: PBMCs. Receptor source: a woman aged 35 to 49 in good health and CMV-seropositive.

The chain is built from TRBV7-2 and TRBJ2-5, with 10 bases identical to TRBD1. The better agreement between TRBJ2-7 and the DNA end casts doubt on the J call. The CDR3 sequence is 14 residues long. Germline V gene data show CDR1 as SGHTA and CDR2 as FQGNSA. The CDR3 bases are TGTGCCAGCAGCCGAGGGACAGGGGCCTACGAGCAGTACTTC. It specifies CASSRGTGAYEQYF.

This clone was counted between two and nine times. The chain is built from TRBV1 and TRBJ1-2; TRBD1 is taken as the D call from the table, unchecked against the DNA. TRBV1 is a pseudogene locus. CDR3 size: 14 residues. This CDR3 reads CTSSLPGGEYGYPF. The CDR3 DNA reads TGCACCAGCAGCCTTCCAGGGGGCGAGTATGGCTACCCCTTC.

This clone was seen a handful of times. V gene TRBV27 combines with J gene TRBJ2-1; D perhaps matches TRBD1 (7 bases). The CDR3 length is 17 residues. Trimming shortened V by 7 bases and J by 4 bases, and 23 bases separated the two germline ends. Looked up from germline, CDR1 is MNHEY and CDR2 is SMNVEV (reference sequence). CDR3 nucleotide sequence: TGTGCCAGCACAAACCGGGGGTTTGGACAGGCTTACAATGAGCAGTTCTTC. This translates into CASTNRGFGQAYNEQFF.

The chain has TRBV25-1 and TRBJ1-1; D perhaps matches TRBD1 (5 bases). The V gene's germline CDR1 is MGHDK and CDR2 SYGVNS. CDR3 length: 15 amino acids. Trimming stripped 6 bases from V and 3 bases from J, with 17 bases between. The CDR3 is CASSLSRGFYTEAFF. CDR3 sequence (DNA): TGTGCCAGCAGCCTATCACGGGGGTTCTACACTGAAGCTTTCTTT.

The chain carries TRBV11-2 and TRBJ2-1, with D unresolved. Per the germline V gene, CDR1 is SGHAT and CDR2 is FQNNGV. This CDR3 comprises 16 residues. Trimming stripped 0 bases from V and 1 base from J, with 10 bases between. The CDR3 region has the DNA TGTGCCAGCAGCTTAGATTTGGGCAGTTCCTACAATGAGCAGTTCTTC. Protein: CASSLDLGSSYNEQFF.

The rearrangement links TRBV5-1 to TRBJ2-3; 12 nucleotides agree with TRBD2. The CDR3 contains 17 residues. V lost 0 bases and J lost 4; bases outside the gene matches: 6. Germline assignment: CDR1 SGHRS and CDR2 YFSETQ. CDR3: CASSLGTSGEPSDTQYF. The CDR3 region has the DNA TGCGCCAGCAGCTTGGGGACTAGCGGGGAACCGTCAGATACGCAGTATTTT.

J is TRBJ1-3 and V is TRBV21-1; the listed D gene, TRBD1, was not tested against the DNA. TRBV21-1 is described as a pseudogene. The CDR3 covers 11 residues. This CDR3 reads CASSQMYTIYF. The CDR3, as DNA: TGTGCCAGCAGTCAGATGTACACCATATATTTT.